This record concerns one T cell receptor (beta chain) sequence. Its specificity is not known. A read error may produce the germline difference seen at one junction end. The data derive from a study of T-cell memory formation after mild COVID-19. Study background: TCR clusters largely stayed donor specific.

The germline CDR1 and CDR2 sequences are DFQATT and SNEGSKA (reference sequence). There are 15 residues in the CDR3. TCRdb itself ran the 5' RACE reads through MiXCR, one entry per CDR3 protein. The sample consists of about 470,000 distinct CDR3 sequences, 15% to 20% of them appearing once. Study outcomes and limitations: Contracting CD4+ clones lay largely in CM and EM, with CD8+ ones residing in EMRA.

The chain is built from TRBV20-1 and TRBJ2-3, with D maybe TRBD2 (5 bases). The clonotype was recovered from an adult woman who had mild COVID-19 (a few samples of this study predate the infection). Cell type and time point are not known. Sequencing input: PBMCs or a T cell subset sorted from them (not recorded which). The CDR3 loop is CSAREGGFASDTQYF. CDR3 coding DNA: TGCAGTGCTCGAGAGGGCGGGTTCGCGTCTGATACGCAGTATTTT.